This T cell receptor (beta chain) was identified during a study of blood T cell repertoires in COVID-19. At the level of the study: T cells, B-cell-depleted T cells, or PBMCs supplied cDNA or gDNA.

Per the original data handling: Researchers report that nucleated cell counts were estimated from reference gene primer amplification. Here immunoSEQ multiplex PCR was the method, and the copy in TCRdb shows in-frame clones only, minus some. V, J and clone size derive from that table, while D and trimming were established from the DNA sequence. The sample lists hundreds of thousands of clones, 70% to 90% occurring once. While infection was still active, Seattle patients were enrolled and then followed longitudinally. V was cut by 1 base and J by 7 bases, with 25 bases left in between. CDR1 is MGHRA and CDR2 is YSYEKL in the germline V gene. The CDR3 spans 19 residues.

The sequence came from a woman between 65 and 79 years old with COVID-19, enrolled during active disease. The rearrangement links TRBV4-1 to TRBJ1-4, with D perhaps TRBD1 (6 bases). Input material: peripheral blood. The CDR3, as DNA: TGCGCCAGCAGCCAAGGTTCCTCTTGGGGGCCGAGTACTGGTGAAAAACTGTTTTTT. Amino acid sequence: CASSQGSSWGPSTGEKLFF.